These 32 T cell receptor beta chains originate from one sample sequenced in a study of blood T cell repertoires in COVID-19. Generated by immunoSEQ multiplex PCR, the TCRdb table keeps only in-frame clones and is missing some. The sample lists 390,000 or so clones; around 89% were seen once. Input material: peripheral blood. Receptors originate from a man in his late teens or twenties with active or convalescent COVID-19.

The chain is built from TRBV3-1 (or the pseudogene TRBV3-2) and TRBJ1-5; tentative D call: TRBD1 (6 bases). Germline-derived CDR1 and CDR2 are LGHDT and YNNKEL (reference sequence). The V end was cut by 8 bases, the J end by 2 bases, with 13 bases between. The CDR3 covers 14 residues. The CDR3 region is CASDLDSRNQPQHF. The CDR3 DNA is TGTGCCAGCGATCTGGACAGCCGCAATCAGCCCCAGCATTTT.

The count of this clone is one. V gene TRBV4-1 combines with J gene TRBJ1-2; TRBD1 matches 10 bases. The CDR3 runs 15 residues. J was trimmed by 4 bases and V by 5 bases; bases with no gene match: 7. CDR1 and CDR2 (germline): MGHRA, YSYEKL. DNA for the CDR3: TGCGCCAGCAGCAAAGGGACAGGGGTAGGCTATGGCTACACCTTC. It yields the protein CASSKGTGVGYGYTF.

The chain combines TRBV10-3 with TRBJ2-1; 8 nucleotides match TRBD2. Germline values: CDR1 ENHRY, CDR2 SYGVKD. The J segment lost 0 bases and the V segment lost 6 bases, leaving 4 bases of the junction unmatched. The CDR3 runs 15 residues. Here the CDR3 reads CAIRGGGTSYNEQFF. Written as DNA, the CDR3 is TGTGCCATCAGGGGCGGGGGGACCTCCTACAATGAGCAGTTCTTC.

This rearrangement joins TRBV4-2 to TRBJ2-3, with 9 bases lining up with TRBD2. Germline V lookup: CDR1 LGHNA, CDR2 YNFKEQ. The CDR3 loop spans 16 amino acids. Losses at the gene ends were 1 base for V and 5 bases for J; bases not matched to a gene: 7. CDR3 nucleotides: TGTGCCAGCAGCCAAGTCACCGCGGGGGGGGGAGATACGCAGTATTTT. It translates to CASSQVTAGGGDTQYF.

The chain recombines TRBV11-2 with TRBJ2-5, with D tentatively TRBD2 (5 bases). The V end was cut by 0 bases, the J end by 1 base, with 15 bases between. The CDR3 spans 17 residues. Germline CDR1 and CDR2: SGHAT and FQNNGV. The CDR3 sequence: CASSLDGRRAGQETQYF. In DNA form, the CDR3 reads TGTGCCAGCAGCTTAGATGGTAGGCGGGCAGGCCAAGAGACCCAGTACTTC.

This clone came up a few times. V and J are TRBV7-9 and TRBJ1-6; TRBD1 agrees at 7 bases. The V and J ends lost 2 bases and 6 bases, in that order; junction bases with no gene match: 7. The CDR3 covers 16 residues. Germline CDR1 is SEHNR and CDR2 is FQNEAQ (reference sequence). This chain's CDR3 is CASSLTGTAFNSPLHF. CDR3 sequence (DNA): TGTGCCAGCAGCTTAACTGGGACAGCGTTTAATTCACCCCTCCACTTT.

V gene TRBV5-6 combines with J gene TRBJ2-7; D possibly corresponds to TRBD1 (5 bases). The CDR3 sequence is 15 residues long. With 4 bases removed from V and 1 base from J, the gap between germline ends came to 15 bases. In germline, CDR1 is SGHDT, CDR2 YYEEEE. CDR3 in amino acids: CASSQGGGFSYEQYF. The DNA of the CDR3 is TGTGCCAGCAGCCAGGGTGGTGGCTTTTCCTACGAGCAGTACTTC.

This clone was detected once. DNA of the CDR3: TGTGCCAGCAGTTTAAGAGACAGGGATGAAAAACTGTTTTTT. This translates into CASSLRDRDEKLFF. The chain uses TRBV27 and TRBJ1-4; 7 nucleotides agree with TRBD1. J lost 6 bases, V lost 2 bases, and 3 bases had no gene match. CDR3 size: 14 residues. Germline V gene data show CDR1 as MNHEY and CDR2 as SMNVEV (reference sequence). Supplemented by reference TRBV27 and TRBJ1-4, the full variable domain reads EAQVTQNPRYLITVTGKKLTVTCSQNMNHEYMSWYRQDPGLGLRQIYYSMNVEVTDKGDVPEGYKVSRKEKRNFPLILESPSPNQTSLYFCASSLRDRDEKLFFGSGTQLSVL.

The J gene is TRBJ2-3, the V gene TRBV6-5, with D possibly matching TRBD2 (7 bases). The CDR3 totals 15 residues. Germline CDR1 MNHEY, CDR2 SVGAGI. Trimming took 3 bases from V and 0 from J, leaving 10 bases between them. The chain's CDR3 is CASSYRGGSTDTQYF. CDR3 nucleotides: TGTGCCAGCAGTTATAGGGGGGGAAGCACAGATACGCAGTATTTT.

This chain uses TRBV2 with TRBJ2-1; 9 nucleotides align to TRBD1. The CDR3 extends over 15 amino acids. The J segment lost 5 bases and the V segment lost 4 bases, leaving 6 bases of the junction unmatched. Germline V lookup: CDR1 SNHLY, CDR2 FYNNEI. The CDR3 region is CASSVTGTGNNEQFF. CDR3 nucleotides: TGTGCCAGCAGTGTAACCGGGACAGGGAACAATGAGCAGTTCTTC.

V usage is TRBV24-1 and J usage is TRBJ2-1; 8 nucleotides align to TRBD1. This CDR3 is 15 amino acids long. J was trimmed by 11 bases and V by 3 bases; bases with no gene match: 11. The germline gives CDR1 KGHDR, CDR2 SFDVKD. CDR3: CATSDRGTGGRQQFF. For the CDR3, the DNA is TGTGCCACCAGTGATAGGGGAACAGGGGGACGGCAGCAGTTCTTC.

The chain joins TRBV28 to TRBJ1-6, with D uncertain. The V and J ends lost 4 bases and 13 bases respectively, with 11 bases between them. From germline, CDR1 is MDHEN and CDR2 SYDVKM. The CDR3 consists of 12 residues. This chain's CDR3 is CASSSPPLPLHF. The CDR3, as DNA: TGTGCCAGCAGTTCCCCCCCTTTGCCCCTCCACTTT.

The V gene is TRBV20-1, the J gene TRBJ2-7, with 7 bases lining up with TRBD2. The germline V gene encodes CDR1 DFQATT and CDR2 SNEGSKA (reference sequence). The junction had 8 bases not matched to a gene; V was cut back by 3 bases and J by 6 bases. The CDR3 loop spans 13 amino acids. Here the CDR3 reads CSASRWEGREQYF. As DNA, the CDR3 is TGCAGTGCTAGTAGATGGGAGGGTCGCGAGCAGTACTTC.

The rearrangement joins TRBV24-1 to TRBJ2-5; D ambiguous. CDR3 length equals 12 residues. V shed 4 bases and J shed 1 base, with 3 bases lying between them. CDR1 KGHDR and CDR2 SFDVKD come from the germline V gene. In DNA form, the CDR3 reads TGTGCCACCAGTGAGCGCCAAGAGACCCAGTACTTC. Its protein product is CATSERQETQYF.

The table lists this clone with a few counts. The V call is TRBV11-3, the J call TRBJ2-1, with D possibly TRBD1 on 6 matching bases. Trimming removed 5 bases at V and 3 bases at J, with 14 bases between. CDR3 length: 15 residues. Looked up from germline, CDR1 is SGHNT and CDR2 is YENEEA. CDR3 sequence reads: CASSKNLGGYNEQFF. In nucleotides, the CDR3 is TGTGCCAGCAGCAAGAACCTAGGGGGCTACAATGAGCAGTTCTTC.

J is TRBJ2-7 and V is TRBV18, with D possibly being TRBD1 (5 bases). Germline V lookup: CDR1 KGHSH, CDR2 LQKENI. The V end lost 3 bases, the J end lost 5 bases, and 17 bases lay between the germline ends. The CDR3 length is 15 residues. The CDR3 reads CASSPLVRVTDEQYF. In DNA, the CDR3 is TGTGCCAGCTCACCCCTCGTCAGGGTTACGGACGAGCAGTACTTC.

This clone was seen only once. The CDR3 bases are TGCGCCAGCAGCCAAGTAGGAGTGGAGCAACAAGTCTACACCTTC. It is translated as CASSQVGVEQQVYTF. This rearrangement joins TRBV4-3 to TRBJ1-2; D not resolved. V lost 1 base to trimming and J lost 10 bases, with 19 bases between them. CDR3 length equals 15 residues. Germline values: CDR1 LGHNA, CDR2 YSLEER.

This clone was counted once. At one end the junction does not follow the germline gene, possibly because of a read error. The chain links TRBV18 to TRBJ2-6; maybe TRBD1 (5 bases). CDR3 length: 15 amino acids. Germline CDR1 reads KGHSH; CDR2 reads LQKENI. This CDR3 reads CASSQGVGGANVLTF. The CDR3 DNA is TGTGCCAGCTCACAAGGGGTTGGTGGGGCCAACGTGCTGACTTTC. Using reference TRBV18 and TRBJ2-6 for the parts outside the CDR3, the full variable domain is NAGVMQNPRHLVRRRGQEARLRCSPMKGHSHVYWYRQLPEEGLKFMVYLQKENIIDESGMPKERFSAEFPKEGPSILRIQQVVRGDSAAYFCASSQGVGGANVLTFGAGSRLTVL.

The J gene is TRBJ2-2, the V gene TRBV7-3; the D gene is possibly TRBD1 (6 bases). Between the trimmed V and J ends, which lost 1 base and 3 bases, there was a span of 9 bases. CDR3 length: 15 residues. Germline loops: CDR1 SGHTA, CDR2 FQGTGA. The CDR3 sequence: CASSLMAGDTGELFF. CDR3 in DNA: TGTGCCAGCAGCTTAATGGCAGGGGACACCGGGGAGCTGTTTTTT.

The chain links TRBV18 to TRBJ2-7, with D possibly matching TRBD1 (6 bases). CDR1 and CDR2 from the germline V gene are KGHSH and LQKENI. CDR3 length: 15 amino acids. V was clipped by 6 bases and J by 4 bases, with 19 bases between them. The CDR3 here is CASSSSPDRKYEQYF. The CDR3 region has the DNA TGTGCCAGCTCGTCCAGTCCGGACAGAAAATACGAGCAGTACTTC.

The V gene is TRBV20-1, the J gene TRBJ1-1, with 7 positions matching TRBD1. CDR3 size: 11 residues. V shed 5 bases, J shed 7 bases, and the junction held 4 bases outside the gene matches. CDR1 DFQATT and CDR2 SNEGSKA come from the germline V gene (reference sequence). The CDR3 sequence: CSADRVDEAFF. The CDR3 nucleotides are TGCAGTGCTGACAGGGTTGATGAAGCTTTCTTT.

This clone showed up just once. The chain has TRBV29-1 and TRBJ2-1, with 8 bases matching TRBD1. The CDR3 is 17 residues long. CDR1 SQVTM and CDR2 ANQGSEA come from the germline V gene. The V gene end was trimmed by 0 bases and the J gene end by 9 bases; junction bases not matched to a gene: 16. CDR3 nucleotide sequence: TGCAGCGTTGAAGAGGGTGGCAGGGGGCCTGCCTTAGGTGAGCAGTTCTTC. Translation: CSVEEGGRGPALGEQFF.

This clone occurred once. The chain links TRBV29-1 to TRBJ2-2; the match to TRBD2 covers 8 bases. The ends lost 4 bases at V and 3 bases at J; junction bases unmatched: 4. This CDR3 has 14 amino acids. Germline V gene data show CDR1 as SQVTM and CDR2 as ANQGSEA. The CDR3 DNA reads TGCAGCGTTGTTGAGCGGGAGTACACCGGGGAGCTGTTTTTT. Its translation: CSVVEREYTGELFF.

V gene TRBV4-1 combines with J gene TRBJ1-3; TRBD1 aligns across 7 bases. Per the germline V gene, CDR1 is MGHRA and CDR2 is YSYEKL. The CDR3 loop spans 15 amino acids. The J segment lost 2 bases and the V segment lost 0 bases, leaving 1 base of the junction unmatched. The CDR3 nucleotides read TGCGCCAGCAGCCAAGAGACAGGGACTGGAAACACCATATATTTT. Translating gives CASSQETGTGNTIYF.

J is TRBJ2-2 and V is TRBV10-3, with no clear D. CDR3 length: 14 amino acids. V dropped 0 bases and J dropped 7 bases, with 9 bases sitting between them. Germline-derived CDR1 and CDR2 are ENHRY and SYGVKD. The CDR3 nucleotides are TGTGCCATCAGTGAGTCCATAGTCAACGGGGAGCTGTTTTTT. Translating it yields CAISESIVNGELFF.

The count of this clone is one. CDR3 region: CASSYGLLGGVLDTQYF. CDR3 DNA sequence: TGTGCCAGCAGTTACGGCCTGCTGGGGGGGGTGCTGGATACGCAGTATTTT. The rearrangement uses TRBV6-2 or TRBV6-3 and TRBJ2-3; 7 bases match TRBD2. The germline V gene has CDR1 MNHEY and CDR2 SVGEGT. This CDR3 has 17 amino acids. The trim removed 2 bases at V and 6 bases at J, leaving 14 bases unmatched.

The chain joins TRBV11-2 to TRBJ2-5, with 9 bases aligning to TRBD1. With V trimmed by 5 bases and J by 1 base, 8 bases remained unmatched. Germline V gene sequence: CDR1 SGHAT, CDR2 FQNNGV. The CDR3 is 16 residues long. In DNA, the CDR3 is TGTGCCAGCAGCCCGACCGGGACAGGGTCCCAAGAGACCCAGTACTTC. Residues: CASSPTGTGSQETQYF.

The CDR3 nucleotides are TGTGCCAGCAGCTTCAACTATGCGTTTACTGAAGCTTTCTTT. Translation: CASSFNYAFTEAFF. The V gene is TRBV11-2, the J gene TRBJ1-1; the D is unclear. The CDR3 is made up of 14 amino acids. With 3 bases removed from V and 5 bases from J, the gap between germline ends came to 13 bases. Germline CDR1 reads SGHAT; CDR2 reads FQNNGV.

The chain carries TRBV5-4 and TRBJ2-1; weak D call: TRBD1 (6 bases). Per germline, CDR1 SGHNT and CDR2 YYREEE (reference sequence). The ends were cut back, 4 bases at V and 5 bases at J, with 13 bases in the middle. This CDR3 region has 14 residues. As DNA, the CDR3 is TGTGCCAGCAGCCTGGAACGGACAGACAATGAGCAGTTCTTC. Protein: CASSLERTDNEQFF.

This rearrangement joins TRBV6-2 or TRBV6-3 to TRBJ1-3, with D hard to call. Germline CDR1 MNHEY, CDR2 SVGEGT. CDR3 length equals 15 residues. Trimming took 2 bases from V and 0 from J, leaving 8 bases between them. CDR3 residues: CASSYAVLSGNTIYF. In DNA, the CDR3 is TGTGCCAGCAGTTACGCGGTACTCTCTGGAAACACCATATATTTT.

The chain is built from TRBV5-1 and TRBJ2-7; the D gene is possibly TRBD2 (6 bases). The CDR3 is 15 amino acids. The germline V gene encodes CDR1 SGHRS and CDR2 YFSETQ. V was clipped by 1 base and J by 2 bases, with 13 bases between them. The CDR3 DNA sequence: TGCGCCAGCAGCTTGTTCGCGGGGACCGCCTACGAGCAGTACTTC. Translated: CASSLFAGTAYEQYF.

The chain uses TRBV7-2 and TRBJ2-7; possibly TRBD2 for D (7 bases). V was cut by 6 bases and J by 1 base, with 16 bases left in between. Germline V gene data show CDR1 as SGHTA and CDR2 as FQGNSA. The CDR3 has 15 amino acids. The chain's CDR3 is CASRTGGALSYEQYF. The CDR3 bases are TGTGCCAGCAGGACGGGGGGCGCATTATCCTACGAGCAGTACTTC.